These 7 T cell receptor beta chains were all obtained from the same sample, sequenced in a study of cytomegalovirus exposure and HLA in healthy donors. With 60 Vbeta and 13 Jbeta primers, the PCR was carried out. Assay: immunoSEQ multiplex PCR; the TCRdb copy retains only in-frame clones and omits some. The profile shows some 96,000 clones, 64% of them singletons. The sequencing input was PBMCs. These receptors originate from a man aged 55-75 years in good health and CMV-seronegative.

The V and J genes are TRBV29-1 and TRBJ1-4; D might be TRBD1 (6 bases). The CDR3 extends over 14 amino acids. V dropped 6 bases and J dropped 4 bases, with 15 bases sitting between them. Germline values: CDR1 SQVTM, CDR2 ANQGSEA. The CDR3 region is CSVVTDRLNEKLFF. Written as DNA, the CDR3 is TGCAGCGTCGTTACCGACAGGCTTAATGAAAAACTGTTTTTT.

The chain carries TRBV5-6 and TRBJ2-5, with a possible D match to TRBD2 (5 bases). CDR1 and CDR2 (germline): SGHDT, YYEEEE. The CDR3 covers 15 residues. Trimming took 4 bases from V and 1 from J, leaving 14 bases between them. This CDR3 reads CASSRLATIQETQYF. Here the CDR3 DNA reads TGTGCCAGCAGCCGGCTGGCGACTATCCAAGAGACCCAGTACTTC.

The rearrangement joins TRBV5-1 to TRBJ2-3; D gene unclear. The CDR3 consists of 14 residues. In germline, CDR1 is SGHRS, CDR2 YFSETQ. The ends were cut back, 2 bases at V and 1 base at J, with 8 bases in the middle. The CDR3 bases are TGCGCCAGCAGCTTAACTCAGGGCACAGATACGCAGTATTTT. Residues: CASSLTQGTDTQYF. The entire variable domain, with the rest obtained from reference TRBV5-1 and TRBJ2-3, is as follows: KAGVTQTPRYLIKTRGQQVTLSCSPISGHRSVSWYQQTPGQGLQFLFEYFSETQRNKGNFPGRFSGRQFSNSRSEMNVSTLELGDSALYLCASSLTQGTDTQYFGPGTRLTVL.

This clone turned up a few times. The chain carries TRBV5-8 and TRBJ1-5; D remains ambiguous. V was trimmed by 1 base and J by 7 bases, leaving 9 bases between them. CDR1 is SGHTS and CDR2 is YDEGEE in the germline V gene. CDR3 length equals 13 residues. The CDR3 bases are TGTGCCAGCAGCTTGTTCGGGGAACAGCCCCAGCATTTT. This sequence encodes CASSLFGEQPQHF.

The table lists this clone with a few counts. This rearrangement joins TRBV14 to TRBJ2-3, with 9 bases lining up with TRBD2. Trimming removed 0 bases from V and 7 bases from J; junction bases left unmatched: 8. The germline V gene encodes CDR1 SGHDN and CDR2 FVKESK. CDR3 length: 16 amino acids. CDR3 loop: CASSQDGGRAINTQYF. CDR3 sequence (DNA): TGTGCCAGCAGCCAAGACGGCGGGAGGGCCATAAATACGCAGTATTTT.

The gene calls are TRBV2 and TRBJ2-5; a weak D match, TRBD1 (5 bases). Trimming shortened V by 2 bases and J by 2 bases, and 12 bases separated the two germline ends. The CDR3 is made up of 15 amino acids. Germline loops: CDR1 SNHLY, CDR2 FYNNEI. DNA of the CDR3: TGTGCCAGCAGTGAATTCGGCACAGGACAAGAGACCCAGTACTTC. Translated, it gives CASSEFGTGQETQYF.

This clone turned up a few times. CDR3 DNA sequence: TGCGCCAGCAGCTTGGGCGGGGGGGCTGAGCAGTTCTTC. Protein product: CASSLGGGAEQFF. The rearrangement uses TRBV5-1 and TRBJ2-1, with TRBD2 matching 9 bases. Germline V CDR1 and CDR2: SGHRS, YFSETQ. CDR3 size: 13 residues. Trimming cost V 0 bases and J 9 bases; bases outside gene matches: 1.